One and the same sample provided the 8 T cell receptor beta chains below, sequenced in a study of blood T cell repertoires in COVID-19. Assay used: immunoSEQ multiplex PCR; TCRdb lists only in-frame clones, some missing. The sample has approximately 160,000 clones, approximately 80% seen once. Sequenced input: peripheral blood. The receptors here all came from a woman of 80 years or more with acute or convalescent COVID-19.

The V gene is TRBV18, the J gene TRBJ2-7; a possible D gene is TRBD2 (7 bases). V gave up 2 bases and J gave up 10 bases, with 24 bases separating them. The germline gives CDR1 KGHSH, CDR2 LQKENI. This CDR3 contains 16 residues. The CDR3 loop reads CASSPAHRAGDGFQYF. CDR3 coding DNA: TGTGCCAGCTCACCAGCCCACAGGGCGGGAGACGGTTTTCAGTACTTC.

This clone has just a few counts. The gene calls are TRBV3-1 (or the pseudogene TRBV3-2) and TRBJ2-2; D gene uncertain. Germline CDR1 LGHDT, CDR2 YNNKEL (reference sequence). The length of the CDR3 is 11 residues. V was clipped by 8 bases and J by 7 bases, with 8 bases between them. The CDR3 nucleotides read TGTGCCAGCTCCACTTACGGGGAGCTGTTTTTT. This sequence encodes CASSTYGELFF.

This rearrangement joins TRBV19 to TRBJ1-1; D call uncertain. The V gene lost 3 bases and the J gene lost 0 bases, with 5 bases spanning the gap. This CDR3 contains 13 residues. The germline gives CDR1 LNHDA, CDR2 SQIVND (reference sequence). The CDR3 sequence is CASSIAMNTEAFF. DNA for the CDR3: TGTGCCAGTAGTATCGCTATGAACACTGAAGCTTTCTTT.

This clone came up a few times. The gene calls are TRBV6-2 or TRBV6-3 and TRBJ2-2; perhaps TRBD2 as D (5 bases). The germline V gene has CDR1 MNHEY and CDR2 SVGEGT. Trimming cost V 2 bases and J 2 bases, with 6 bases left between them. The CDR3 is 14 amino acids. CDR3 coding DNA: TGTGCCAGCAGTTACGGACTCAACACCGGGGAGCTGTTTTTT. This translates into CASSYGLNTGELFF.

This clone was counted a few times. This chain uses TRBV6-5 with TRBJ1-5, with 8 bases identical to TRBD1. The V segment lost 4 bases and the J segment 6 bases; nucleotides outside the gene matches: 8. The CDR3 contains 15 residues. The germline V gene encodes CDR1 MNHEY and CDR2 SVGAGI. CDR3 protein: CASSSHFGQGQPQHF. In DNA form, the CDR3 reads TGTGCCAGCAGTTCTCACTTCGGACAGGGTCAGCCCCAGCATTTT.

In nucleotides, the CDR3 is TGTGCCAGCAGAAGCCCGACAGGGGTTCCCTACGAGCAGTACTTC. This sequence encodes CASRSPTGVPYEQYF. The chain combines TRBV27 with TRBJ2-7, with 8 bases aligning to TRBD1. Losses at the gene ends were 6 bases for V and 2 bases for J; bases not matched to a gene: 9. This CDR3 is 15 amino acids long. Germline CDR1 and CDR2: MNHEY and SMNVEV (reference sequence).

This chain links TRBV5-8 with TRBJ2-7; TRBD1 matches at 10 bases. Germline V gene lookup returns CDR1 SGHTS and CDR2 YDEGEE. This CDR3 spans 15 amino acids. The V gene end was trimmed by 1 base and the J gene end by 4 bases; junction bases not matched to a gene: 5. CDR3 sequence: CASSLRGQGSYEQYF. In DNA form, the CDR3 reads TGTGCCAGCAGCTTGCGGGGACAGGGGTCTTACGAGCAGTACTTC.

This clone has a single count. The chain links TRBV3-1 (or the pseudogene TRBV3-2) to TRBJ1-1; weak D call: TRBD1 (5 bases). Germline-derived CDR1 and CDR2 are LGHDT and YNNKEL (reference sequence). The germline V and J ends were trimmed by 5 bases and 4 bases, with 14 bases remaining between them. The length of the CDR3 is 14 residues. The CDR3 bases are TGTGCCAGCAGCTACGACTACGGGGGCACTGAAGCTTTCTTT. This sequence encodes CASSYDYGGTEAFF.